The clone carrying this T cell receptor (beta chain) was detected only a few times. What it recognizes is unknown. The data belong to a study of identical twins. This CDR3 comprises 14 residues. The germline V gene encodes CDR1 KGHSH and CDR2 LQKENI. V shed 0 bases and J shed 1 base, with 6 bases lying between them. TCRdb re-called the 5' RACE reads through MiXCR, storing one row per CDR3 protein. The data contain 450,000 or so distinct CDR3 sequences, around 24% of them singletons. Whole-study findings and limits: Beta clonotypes that were abundant in cord blood contained fewer insertions, a pattern absent from memory repertoires.

These same data were also listed under a study on T cells expressing NK-cell markers. That study adds: For several experiments, T cell sorting was restricted to the alpha-beta TCR population by means of an anti-gamma-delta TCR antibody. About 6 donors had dominant NKG2C+ clonotypes that comprised about 1.0-7.5% of their CD8+ T cells. The study did not resolve the HCMV specificity of expanded NKG2C+ T cell clones.

Sequenced: CD4+ T cells sorted from blood. The chain is built from TRBV18 and TRBJ2-5; D unclear. This receptor was obtained from a woman between 18 and 30 years old in good health. The CDR3 protein is CASSPPNAQETQYF. CDR3 bases: TGTGCCAGCTCACCACCCAATGCCCAAGAGACCCAGTACTTC.